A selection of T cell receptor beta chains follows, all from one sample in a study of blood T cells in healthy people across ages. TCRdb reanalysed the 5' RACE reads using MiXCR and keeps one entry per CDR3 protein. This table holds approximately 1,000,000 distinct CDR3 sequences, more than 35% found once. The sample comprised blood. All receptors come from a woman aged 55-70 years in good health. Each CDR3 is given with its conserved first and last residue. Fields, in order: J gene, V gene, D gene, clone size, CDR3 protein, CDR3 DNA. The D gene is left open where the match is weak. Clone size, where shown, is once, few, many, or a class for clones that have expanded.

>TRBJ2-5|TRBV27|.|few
CASSLSGSLSQETQYF
TGTGCCAGCAGTTTATCGGGCAGCCTTTCACAAGAGACCCAGTACTTC
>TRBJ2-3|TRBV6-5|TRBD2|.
CASSYLAGGPSDTQYF
TGTGCCAGCAGTTATCTAGCGGGAGGGCCGTCAGATACGCAGTATTTT
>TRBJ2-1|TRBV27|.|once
CASSWGSGSHNEQFF
TGTGCCAGCAGCTGGGGGAGCGGGTCCCACAATGAGCAGTTCTTC
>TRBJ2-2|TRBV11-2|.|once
CASSSLGGSGRGLAGELFF
TGTGCCAGCAGCTCCCTTGGGGGTTCCGGGAGAGGTTTGGCCGGGGAGCTGTTTTTT
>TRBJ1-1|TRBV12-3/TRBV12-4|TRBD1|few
CASRSQGADTEAFF
TGTGCCAGCAGGTCCCAGGGGGCGGACACTGAAGCTTTCTTT
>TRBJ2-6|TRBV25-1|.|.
CASSEYTVLSGANVLTF
TGTGCCAGCAGTGAATACACCGTCCTCTCTGGGGCCAACGTCCTGACTTTC
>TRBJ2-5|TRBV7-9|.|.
CASSLDLGFLQGSYQETQYF
TGTGCCAGCAGCTTAGATCTCGGTTTCCTACAGGGATCGTACCAAGAGACCCAGTACTTC
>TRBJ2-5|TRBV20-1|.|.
CSGGSGNVRETQYF
TGCAGTGGGGGTAGCGGAAACGTCCGGGAGACCCAGTACTTC
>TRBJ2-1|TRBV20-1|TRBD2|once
CRAGGGGYNEQFF
TGCAGGGCTGGGGGGGGAGGATACAATGAGCAGTTCTTC
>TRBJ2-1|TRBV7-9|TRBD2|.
CASSGTSATEQFF
TGTGCCAGCAGCGGGACTAGCGCCACTGAGCAGTTCTTC
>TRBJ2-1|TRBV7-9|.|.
CASSLASGVGEQFF
TGTGCCAGCAGCTTAGCATCAGGGGTGGGGGAGCAGTTCTTC
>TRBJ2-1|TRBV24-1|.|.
CATSDYSREQFF
TGTGCCACCAGTGATTATAGCAGGGAACAGTTCTTC
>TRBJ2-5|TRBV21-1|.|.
CVSSRELTSGRRGQETQYF
TGTGTCAGCAGCAGGGAATTGACTAGCGGGAGAAGGGGTCAAGAGACCCAGTACTTC
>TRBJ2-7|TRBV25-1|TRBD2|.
CASRSAGEGYEQYF
TGTGCCAGCAGGTCCGCGGGGGAGGGTTACGAGCAGTACTTC
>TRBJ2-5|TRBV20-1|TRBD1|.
CSARQGFRQETQYF
TGCAGTGCAAGACAGGGGTTTCGCCAAGAGACCCAGTACTTC
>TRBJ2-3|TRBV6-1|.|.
CASSEMIADTDTQYF
TGTGCCAGCAGTGAGATGATAGCGGACACAGATACGCAGTATTTT
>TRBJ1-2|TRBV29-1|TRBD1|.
CSAGRTGANYGYTF
TGCAGCGCCGGGAGGACAGGGGCCAACTATGGCTACACCTTC
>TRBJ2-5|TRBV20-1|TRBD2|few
CSARDIASGNLETQYF
TGCAGTGCTAGAGATATTGCTAGCGGGAATTTAGAGACCCAGTACTTC
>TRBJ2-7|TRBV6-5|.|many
CASSDSREYEQYF
TGTGCCAGCAGTGACTCCCGGGAATACGAGCAGTACTTC
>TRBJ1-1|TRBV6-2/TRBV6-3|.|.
CASSTAGDGTEAFF
TGTGCCAGCAGCACGGCGGGGGATGGGACTGAAGCTTTCTTT
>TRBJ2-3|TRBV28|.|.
CASSFFSTGQKGTDTQYF
TGTGCCAGCAGTTTTTTTAGTACTGGACAGAAGGGCACAGATACGCAGTATTTT
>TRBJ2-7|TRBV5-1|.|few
CASSLFPGADYEQYF
TGCGCCAGCAGCTTGTTCCCCGGCGCGGATTACGAGCAGTACTTC
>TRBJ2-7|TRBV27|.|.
CASSSPLGGTGTYEQYF
TGTGCCAGCAGTTCCCCGTTGGGAGGGACAGGCACCTACGAGCAGTACTTC
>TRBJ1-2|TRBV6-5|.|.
CASRRGIYGYTF
TGTGCCAGCAGACGGGGGATCTATGGCTACACCTTC
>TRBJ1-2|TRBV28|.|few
CASSPTRGGYGYTF
TGTGCCAGCAGTCCCACCCGGGGGGGGTATGGCTACACCTTC
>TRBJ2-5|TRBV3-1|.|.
CATRFWETQYF
TGTGCCACCAGGTTTTGGGAGACCCAGTACTTC
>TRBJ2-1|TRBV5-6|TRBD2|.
CATSGGPISYNEQFF
TGTGCCACCTCGGGAGGACCTATCTCCTACAATGAGCAGTTCTTC
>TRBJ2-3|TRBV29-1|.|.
CSVDTRLTDTQYF
TGCAGCGTTGACACTAGGTTAACAGATACGCAGTATTTT
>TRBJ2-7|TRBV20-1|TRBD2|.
CSARLASDSYNEQYF
TGCAGTGCCCGACTAGCATCCGACTCGTACAATGAGCAGTACTTC
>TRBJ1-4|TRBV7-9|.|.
CASSPEQENEKLFF
TGTGCCAGCAGCCCCGAACAGGAGAATGAAAAACTGTTTTTT
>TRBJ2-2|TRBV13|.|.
CASSPQGGELFF
TGTGCCAGCAGCCCACAGGGCGGGGAGCTGTTTTTT
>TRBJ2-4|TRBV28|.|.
CASTGTQNIQYF
TGTGCCAGCACGGGGACCCAAAACATTCAGTACTTC
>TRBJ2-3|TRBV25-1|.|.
CASSEWAGVGTQYF
TGTGCCAGCAGTGAATGGGCAGGGGTAGGTACGCAGTATTTT
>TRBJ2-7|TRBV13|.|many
CASSLGGNSYEQYF
TGTGCCAGCAGCTTAGGAGGGAACTCCTACGAGCAGTACTTC
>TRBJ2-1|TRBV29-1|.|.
CSVVGGLRFF
TGCAGCGTTGTAGGAGGATTAAGGTTCTTC
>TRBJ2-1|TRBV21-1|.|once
CATQGLRVGNEQFF
TGTGCCACTCAGGGGCTCCGGGTTGGGAATGAGCAGTTCTTC
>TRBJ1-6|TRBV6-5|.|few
CASSYSWGRDSPLHF
TGTGCCAGCAGTTACTCGTGGGGGAGGGATTCACCCCTCCACTTT
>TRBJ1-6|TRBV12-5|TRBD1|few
CASGLDRGTPLHF
TGTGCTAGTGGTCTGGACAGGGGGACACCCCTCCACTTT